Presented here are 27 T cell receptor beta chains from one specimen sequenced in a study of shared clonotypes between healthy human individuals. The repertoire was sequenced with immunoSEQ multiplex PCR; TCRdb's copy has only in-frame clones and lacks some. This table has some 2 million clones, about 95% appearing once. Selected positively for CCR7 and CD45RO-negative, naive CD8 cells excluded terminally differentiated effector memory CD45RA+ cells. Sequences were obtained from naive CD8+ T cells sorted from blood. These receptors were obtained from a man between 18 and 29 years old in good health.

A remark on this clone: Distinct nucleotide sequences in the sample also encode this CDR3. The V call is TRBV5-1, the J call TRBJ1-1, with unresolved D. The CDR3 extends over 14 amino acids. Trimming pared 3 bases from V and 1 base from J, leaving 10 bases between. Germline CDR1 and CDR2: SGHRS and YFSETQ. As DNA, the CDR3 is TGCGCCAGCAGCTCAGACCGTCGGAACACTGAAGCTTTCTTT. This sequence encodes CASSSDRRNTEAFF.

The chain joins TRBV15 to TRBJ1-1; no definite D call. V was shortened by 5 bases and J by 5 bases, with 6 bases between the two germline ends. The germline CDR1 and CDR2 sequences are LNHNV and YYDKDF (reference sequence). The CDR3 runs 11 residues. DNA for the CDR3: TGTGCCACCAGCCCTCTGACTGAAGCTTTCTTT. Amino acids: CATSPLTEAFF.

This clone has a single count. The V and J genes are TRBV4-1 and TRBJ1-1; the D is unclear. V was shortened by 0 bases and J by 4 bases, with 12 bases between the two germline ends. The CDR3 loop spans 15 amino acids. CDR1 is MGHRA, CDR2 YSYEKL, per germline. The CDR3 reads CASSQDPGLGTEAFF. The CDR3 bases are TGCGCCAGCAGCCAAGATCCCGGGCTCGGCACTGAAGCTTTCTTT.

The chain has TRBV6-5 and TRBJ1-2; 10 bases are a match to TRBD1. V shed 2 bases and J 8 bases; nucleotides not matched to a gene: 2. Germline V gene lookup returns CDR1 MNHEY and CDR2 SVGAGI. The CDR3 spans 13 residues. The CDR3 region is CASSYDRGHGYTF. In DNA, the CDR3 is TGTGCCAGCAGTTACGACAGGGGGCACGGCTACACCTTC.

This chain uses TRBV11-3 with TRBJ2-5; D is undetermined. The CDR3 covers 13 residues. CDR1 and CDR2 from the germline V gene are SGHNT and YENEEA. V lost 4 bases to trimming and J lost 1 base, with 7 bases between them. The CDR3 DNA reads TGTGCCAGCAGCTCCCCCCCCCAAGAGACCCAGTACTTC. Residues: CASSSPPQETQYF.

This rearrangement joins TRBV30 to TRBJ2-5; the D gene is possibly TRBD2 (6 bases). The CDR3 sequence is 12 residues long. The V gene's germline CDR1 is GTSNPN and CDR2 SVGIG (reference sequence). Trimming took 8 bases from V and 3 from J, leaving 13 bases between them. The CDR3 coding sequence is TGTGCCGGGGACTCCGGAGAAGAGACCCAGTACTTC. Amino acids: CAGDSGEETQYF.

V gene TRBV5-4 combines with J gene TRBJ2-3; the match to TRBD2 covers 16 bases. The germline V gene encodes CDR1 SGHNT and CDR2 YYREEE (reference sequence). V gave up 3 bases and J gave up 3 bases; unmatched junction bases: 10. The CDR3 is 19 residues long. As DNA, the CDR3 is TGTGCCAGCAGCTCGGGACTAGCGGGAGGGCCCGTCGTGACAGATACGCAGTATTTT. Translation: CASSSGLAGGPVVTDTQYF.

The chain carries TRBV2 and TRBJ2-7, with D maybe TRBD1 (6 bases). Trimming shortened V by 4 bases and J by 2 bases, and 12 bases separated the two germline ends. The V gene's germline CDR1 is SNHLY and CDR2 FYNNEI. This CDR3 has 14 amino acids. CDR3 protein: CASSGRDTAYEQYF. CDR3 in DNA: TGTGCCAGCAGTGGTCGGGACACCGCCTACGAGCAGTACTTC.

This clone came up once. The V call is TRBV28, the J call TRBJ2-7; 9 bases line up with TRBD1. With 4 bases clipped from V and 3 bases from J, the junction kept 7 bases outside the gene matches. CDR1 is MDHEN and CDR2 is SYDVKM in the germline V gene. This CDR3 comprises 15 residues. CDR3: CASSSTGQGIYEQYF. CDR3 nucleotide sequence: TGTGCCAGCAGTTCAACGGGACAGGGCATCTACGAGCAGTACTTC.

The V call is TRBV6-1, the J call TRBJ1-4; D is unclear. Germline assignment: CDR1 MNHNS and CDR2 SASEGT. Trimming took 2 bases from V and 0 from J, leaving 10 bases between them. CDR3 length equals 16 residues. The CDR3: CASSEPLRATNEKLFF. The CDR3 DNA follows: TGTGCCAGCAGTGAACCTTTAAGAGCAACTAATGAAAAACTGTTTTTT.

This clone was counted once. The V gene is TRBV27, the J gene TRBJ1-4, with TRBD1 as a possible D gene (6 bases). This CDR3 spans 16 amino acids. Germline loops: CDR1 MNHEY, CDR2 SMNVEV (reference sequence). V lost 5 bases, J lost 12 bases, and 25 bases lay in between. The chain's CDR3 is CASSPFPTGRLGELFF. The CDR3 region has the DNA TGTGCCAGCAGTCCCTTCCCCACAGGGCGACTAGGGGAACTGTTTTTT.

This clone was observed a single time. The chain employs TRBV27 and TRBJ2-3; D may match TRBD1 or TRBD2 (5 bases each). From germline, CDR1 is MNHEY and CDR2 SMNVEV (reference sequence). The CDR3 covers 15 residues. The V end lost 3 bases, the J end lost 2 bases, and 12 bases lay between the germline ends. CDR3 residues: CASSFSRDPTDTQYF. The CDR3 DNA sequence: TGTGCCAGCAGTTTTTCCCGGGACCCCACAGATACGCAGTATTTT.

To note about this clone: The identical CDR3 is also encoded by other nucleotide sequences in the sample. This chain links TRBV6-5 with TRBJ1-2; D remains ambiguous. CDR3 size: 13 residues. Germline values: CDR1 MNHEY, CDR2 SVGAGI. V was cut by 2 bases and J by 4 bases, with 8 bases left in between. CDR3 loop: CASSYGVGYGYTF. The DNA of the CDR3 is TGTGCCAGCAGTTACGGTGTAGGCTATGGCTACACCTTC.

Only a few counts were recorded for this clone. The J gene is TRBJ1-2, the V gene TRBV29-1; D is unresolved. V gave up 4 bases and J gave up 2 bases, with 17 bases separating them. CDR3 length equals 15 residues. Germline V CDR1 and CDR2: SQVTM, ANQGSEA. CDR3 residues: CSVVDVETLNYGYTF. The CDR3 coding sequence is TGCAGCGTTGTGGATGTCGAGACATTGAACTATGGCTACACCTTC. Full variable domain (missing parts from reference TRBV29-1 and TRBJ1-2): SAVISQKPSRDICQRGTSLTIQCQVDSQVTMMFWYRQQPGQSLTLIATANQGSEATYESGFVIDKFPISRPNLTFSTLTVSNMSPEDSSIYLCSVVDVETLNYGYTFGSGTRLTVV.

This chain uses TRBV11-3 with TRBJ2-1, with D perhaps matching TRBD1 or TRBD2 (5 bases each). V was trimmed by 0 bases and J by 3 bases, leaving 12 bases between them. The germline gives CDR1 SGHNT, CDR2 YENEEA. This CDR3 is 16 amino acids long. CDR3 sequence: CASSLEGDDFYNEQFF. The CDR3 nucleotides are TGTGCCAGCAGCTTAGAGGGGGATGACTTCTACAATGAGCAGTTCTTC.

The rearrangement links TRBV6-6 to TRBJ2-7, with D possibly matching TRBD1 (6 bases). Germline V lookup: CDR1 MNHNY, CDR2 SVGAGI (reference sequence). The CDR3 has 13 residues. With 10 bases removed from V and 4 bases from J, the gap between germline ends came to 17 bases. The CDR3 region is CATEPGARYEQYF. The DNA for the CDR3 is TGTGCCACCGAACCAGGGGCTCGGTACGAGCAGTACTTC.

The CDR3 DNA reads as TGTGCCAGCAGTTACTTGTGGACAGGGGATAATTCACCCCTCCACTTT. Amino acid sequence: CASSYLWTGDNSPLHF. The chain combines TRBV28 with TRBJ1-6, with TRBD1 matching over 9 bases. Germline-derived CDR1 and CDR2 are MDHEN and SYDVKM. The length of the CDR3 is 16 residues. After removal of 4 bases from V and 5 bases from J, the junction contained 6 bases not matched to a gene.

Here the CDR3 reads CASSFEAGTNTGELFF. DNA for the CDR3: TGTGCCAGCAGTTTTGAGGCAGGGACGAACACCGGGGAGCTGTTTTTT. The chain employs TRBV28 and TRBJ2-2; tentatively, D is TRBD1 (5 bases). The CDR3 length is 16 residues. The V end lost 3 bases, the J end lost 0 bases, and 11 bases lay between the germline ends. CDR1 is MDHEN, CDR2 SYDVKM, per germline.

The V gene is TRBV5-6, the J gene TRBJ1-1; D gene ambiguous. The CDR3 extends over 15 amino acids. V gave up 0 bases and J gave up 6 bases, with 15 bases separating them. Germline CDR1 reads SGHDT; CDR2 reads YYEEEE. The CDR3 spells CASSLDPKGLPEAFF. DNA of the CDR3: TGTGCCAGCAGCTTGGACCCGAAGGGTTTGCCTGAAGCTTTCTTT. Together with reference TRBV5-6 and TRBJ1-1, the CDR3 gives the full variable domain: DAGVTQSPTHLIKTRGQQVTLRCSPKSGHDTVSWYQQALGQGPQFIFQYYEEEERQRGNFPDRFSGHQFPNYSSELNVNALLLGDSALYLCASSLDPKGLPEAFFGQGTRLTVV.

The rearrangement joins TRBV6-5 to TRBJ2-3, with D maybe TRBD1 (6 bases). Germline V gene lookup returns CDR1 MNHEY and CDR2 SVGAGI. The CDR3 covers 15 residues. Between the trimmed V and J ends, which lost 6 bases and 0 bases, there was a span of 13 bases. CDR3: CASSDQGMSTDTQYF. The CDR3 DNA is TGTGCCAGCAGCGACCAGGGGATGAGCACAGATACGCAGTATTTT.

In regard to this clone: Distinct nucleotide sequences in the sample also encode this CDR3. This chain connects TRBV27 to TRBJ2-7; D is perhaps TRBD2 (6 bases). Between the trimmed V and J ends, which lost 5 bases and 0 bases, there was a span of 11 bases. This CDR3 comprises 14 residues. The germline V gene has CDR1 MNHEY and CDR2 SMNVEV (reference sequence). The CDR3, as DNA: TGTGCCAGCAGTCCTTCGGGACTCTCCTACGAGCAGTACTTC. Residues: CASSPSGLSYEQYF.

The V call is TRBV6-5, the J call TRBJ2-5, with a possible D match to TRBD2 (5 bases). This CDR3 contains 14 residues. V was clipped by 5 bases and J by 2 bases, with 12 bases between them. Germline CDR1 reads MNHEY; CDR2 reads SVGAGI. CDR3 in amino acids: CASSLYGEQETQYF. The DNA of the CDR3 is TGTGCCAGCAGTCTATACGGGGAACAAGAGACCCAGTACTTC.

The chain links TRBV10-1 to TRBJ2-2; D is uncertain. Trimming shortened V by 3 bases and J by 6 bases, and 11 bases separated the two germline ends. The CDR3 has 14 residues. Per the germline V gene, CDR1 is WNHNN and CDR2 is SYGVQD (reference sequence). The CDR3 loop is CASSDLLGAGELFF. The CDR3 bases are TGCGCCAGCAGTGACCTTCTTGGGGCCGGGGAGCTGTTTTTT.

V and J are TRBV18 and TRBJ2-3; unclear D gene. CDR1 and CDR2 (germline): KGHSH, LQKENI. Trimming stripped 3 bases from V and 5 bases from J, with 12 bases between. The CDR3 is 14 residues long. The CDR3, as DNA: TGTGCCAGCTCACCGGTTGGACCTCGAGATACGCAGTATTTT. Its protein is CASSPVGPRDTQYF.

This chain connects TRBV28 to TRBJ2-3, with 8 positions matching TRBD1. The CDR3 is 15 amino acids. Per germline, CDR1 MDHEN and CDR2 SYDVKM. Trimming cost V 10 bases and J 2 bases; bases outside gene matches: 11. The CDR3 DNA sequence: TGTGCCACTCAAAACAGGGGGACCAACACAGATACGCAGTATTTT. Its translation is CATQNRGTNTDTQYF.

This clone showed up just a few times. This chain connects TRBV7-6 to TRBJ1-6, with 8 positions matching TRBD1. Germline V gives CDR1 SGHVS, CDR2 FNYEAQ. The CDR3 runs to 15 residues. The trim removed 5 bases at V and 8 bases at J, leaving 8 bases unmatched. This chain's CDR3 is CASSPRTGGDSPLHF. CDR3 nucleotides: TGTGCCAGCAGCCCCAGAACAGGGGGAGATTCACCCCTCCACTTT. The full variable domain, its missing parts supplied by reference TRBV7-6 and TRBJ1-6, is GAGVSQSPRYKVTKRGQDVALRCDPISGHVSLYWYRQALGQGPEFLTYFNYEAQQDKSGLPNDRFSAERPEGSISTLTIQRTEQRDSAMYRCASSPRTGGDSPLHFGNGTRLTVT.

This chain connects TRBV11-2 to TRBJ2-1, with D tentatively TRBD2 (6 bases). The germline CDR1 and CDR2 sequences are SGHAT and FQNNGV. CDR3 length: 14 residues. V gave up 5 bases and J gave up 6 bases, with 14 bases separating them. CDR3 sequence (DNA): TGTGCCAGCAGCCCCCGACTAGTCGGCAATGAGCAGTTCTTC. Amino acid sequence: CASSPRLVGNEQFF.